Ten or more counts support the clone carrying this T cell receptor (beta chain). The antigen is unknown. TCR beta CDR3 amplification used RNA transcripts. HTBI primers were used in a first-round RT-PCR, which preceded a second-round multiplex PCR. TCRdb passed the multiplex PCR reads through MiXCR, listing each CDR3 protein once. The sample has hundreds of thousands of distinct CDR3 sequences; under 25% are singletons. The data were obtained in a study of Graves' ophthalmopathy and Graves' hyperthyroidism. Study-wide results and limits: Blood also harbored most expanded thyroid clonotypes above 0.001 frequency. With approximately 88% sensitivity and over 65% specificity, a 13-signature model separated ophthalmopathy from stable hyperthyroidism.

Included hyperthyroidism patients were aged 18 to 65 and newly diagnosed (under 2 months' duration). Fresh peripheral blood (over 9.5 ml) yielded the PBMCs. The CDR3 contains 12 residues. Germline CDR1 reads SGDLS; CDR2 reads YYNGEE. V was clipped by 3 bases and J by 6 bases, with 9 bases between them. This TCR was sampled from a woman under 30 with stable Graves' hyperthyroidism. Specimen: peripheral blood. This sequence joins TRBV9 and TRBJ1-1; maybe TRBD1 (6 bases). CDR3 DNA: TGTGCCAGCAGCGACAGGGAACCTGAAGCTTTCTTT. Translation gives CASSDREPEAFF.